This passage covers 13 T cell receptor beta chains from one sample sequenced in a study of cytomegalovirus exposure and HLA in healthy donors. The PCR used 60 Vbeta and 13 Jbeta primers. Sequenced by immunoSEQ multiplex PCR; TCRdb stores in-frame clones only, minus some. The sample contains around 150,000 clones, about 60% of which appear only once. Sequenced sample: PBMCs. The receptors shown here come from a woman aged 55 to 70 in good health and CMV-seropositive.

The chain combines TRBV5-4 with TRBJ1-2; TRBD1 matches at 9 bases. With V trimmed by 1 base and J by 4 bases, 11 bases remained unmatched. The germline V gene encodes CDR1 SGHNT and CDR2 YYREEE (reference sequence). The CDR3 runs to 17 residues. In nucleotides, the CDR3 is TGTGCCAGCAGCTTGATGGGACAGGGTGACAGGGGCTATGGCTACACCTTC. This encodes CASSLMGQGDRGYGYTF. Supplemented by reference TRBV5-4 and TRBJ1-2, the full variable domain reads ETGVTQSPTHLIKTRGQQVTLRCSSQSGHNTVSWYQQALGQGPQFIFQYYREEENGRGNFPPRFSGLQFPNYSSELNVNALELDDSALYLCASSLMGQGDRGYGYTFGSGTRLTVV.

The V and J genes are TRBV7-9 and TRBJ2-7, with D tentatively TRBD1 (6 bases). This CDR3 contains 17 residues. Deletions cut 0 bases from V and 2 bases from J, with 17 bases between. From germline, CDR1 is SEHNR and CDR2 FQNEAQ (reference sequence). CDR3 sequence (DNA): TGTGCCAGCAGCTTAGCCCCAGGGGTTAATATTGCCTACGAGCAGTACTTC. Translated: CASSLAPGVNIAYEQYF.

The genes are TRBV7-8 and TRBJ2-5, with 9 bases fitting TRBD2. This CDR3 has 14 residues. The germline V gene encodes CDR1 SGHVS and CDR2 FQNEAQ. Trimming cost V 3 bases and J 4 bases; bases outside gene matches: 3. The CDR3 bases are TGTGCCAGCAGCTTTAGCGGGAGAGGAGAGACCCAGTACTTC. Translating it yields CASSFSGRGETQYF.

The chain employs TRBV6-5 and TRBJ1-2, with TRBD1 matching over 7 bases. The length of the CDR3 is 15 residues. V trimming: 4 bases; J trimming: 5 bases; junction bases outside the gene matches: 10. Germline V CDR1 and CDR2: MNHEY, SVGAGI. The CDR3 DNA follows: TGTGCCAGCAGTTCCTGGACAGGTTCAGCGTATGGCTACACCTTC. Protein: CASSSWTGSAYGYTF.

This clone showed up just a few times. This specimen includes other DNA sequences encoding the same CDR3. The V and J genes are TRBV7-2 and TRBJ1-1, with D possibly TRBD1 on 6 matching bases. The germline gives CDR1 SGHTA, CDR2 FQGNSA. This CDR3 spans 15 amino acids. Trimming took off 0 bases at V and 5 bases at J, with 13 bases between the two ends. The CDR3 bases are TGTGCCAGCAGCTTAGCGCTTGGGGGCTTAACTGAAGCTTTCTTT. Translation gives CASSLALGGLTEAFF.

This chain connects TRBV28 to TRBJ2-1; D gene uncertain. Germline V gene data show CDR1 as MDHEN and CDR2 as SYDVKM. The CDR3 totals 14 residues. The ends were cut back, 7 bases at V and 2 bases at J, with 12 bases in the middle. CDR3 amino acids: CASTPVGTYNEQFF. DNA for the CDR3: TGTGCCAGCACCCCGGTCGGTACCTACAATGAGCAGTTCTTC.

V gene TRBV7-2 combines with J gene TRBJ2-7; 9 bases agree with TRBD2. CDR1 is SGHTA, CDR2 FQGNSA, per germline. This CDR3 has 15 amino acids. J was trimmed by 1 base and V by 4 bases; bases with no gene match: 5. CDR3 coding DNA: TGTGCCAGCAGCTCGGGACTAGCTTCTTCCTACGAGCAGTACTTC. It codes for CASSSGLASSYEQYF.

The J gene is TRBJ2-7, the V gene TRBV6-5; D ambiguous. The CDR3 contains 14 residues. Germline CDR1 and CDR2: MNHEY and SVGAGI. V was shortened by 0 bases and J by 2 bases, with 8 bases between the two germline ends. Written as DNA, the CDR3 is TGTGCCAGCAGTTACTCGTCAGGTACCTACGAGCAGTACTTC. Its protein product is CASSYSSGTYEQYF.

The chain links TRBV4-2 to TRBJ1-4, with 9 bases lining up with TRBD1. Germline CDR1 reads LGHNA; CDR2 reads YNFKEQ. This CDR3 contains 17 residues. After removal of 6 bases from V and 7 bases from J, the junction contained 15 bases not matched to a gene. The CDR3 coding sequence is TGTGCCAGCAGAAAGAGGGGGGGGACAGGGACGGGTGAAAAACTGTTTTTT. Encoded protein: CASRKRGGTGTGEKLFF.

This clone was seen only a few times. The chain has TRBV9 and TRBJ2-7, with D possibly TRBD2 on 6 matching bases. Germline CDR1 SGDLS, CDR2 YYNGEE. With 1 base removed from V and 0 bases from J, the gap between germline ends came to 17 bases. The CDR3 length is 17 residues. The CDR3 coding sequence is TGTGCCAGCAGCGTATCGCCTAGTGTGGGGGGCTCCTACGAGCAGTACTTC. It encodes CASSVSPSVGGSYEQYF.

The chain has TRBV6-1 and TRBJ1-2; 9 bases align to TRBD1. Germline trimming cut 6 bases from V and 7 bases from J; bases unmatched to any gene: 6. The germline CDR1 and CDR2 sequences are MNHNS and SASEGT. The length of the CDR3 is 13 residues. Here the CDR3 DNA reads TGTGCCAGCAGGGGACAGGGAACCCTTGGCTACACCTTC. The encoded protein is CASRGQGTLGYTF.

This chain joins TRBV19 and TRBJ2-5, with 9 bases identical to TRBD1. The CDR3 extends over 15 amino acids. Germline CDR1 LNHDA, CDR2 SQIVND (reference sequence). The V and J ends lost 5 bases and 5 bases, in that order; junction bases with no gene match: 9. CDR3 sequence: CASSVGQGIEETQYF. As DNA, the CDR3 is TGTGCCAGTAGTGTTGGACAGGGGATTGAGGAGACCCAGTACTTC.

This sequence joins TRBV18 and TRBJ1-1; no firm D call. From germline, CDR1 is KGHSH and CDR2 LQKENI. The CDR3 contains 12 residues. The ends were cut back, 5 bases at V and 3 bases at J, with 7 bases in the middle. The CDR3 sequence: CASSARYTEAFF. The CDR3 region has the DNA TGTGCCAGCTCAGCGCGGTACACTGAAGCTTTCTTT.